This TCR beta chain was documented in a study of OX40 agonist ivuxolimab in advanced cancers. V was pared by 1 base and J by 3 bases, with 4 bases of the junction left unmatched. This CDR3 region has 15 residues. Germline-derived CDR1 and CDR2 are SGHAT and FQNNGV. Produced via immunoSEQ multiplex PCR; TCRdb's table is partial and in-frame only. The sample has 55,000 to 75,000 clones, roughly nine tenths seen once. This sequence was found in an adult with an advanced solid tumor such as melanoma, head and neck, liver or kidney cancer. V gene TRBV11-2 combines with J gene TRBJ2-7; 9 bases fit TRBD2. The material was CD4+ or CD8+ T cells sorted from blood, obtained in a trial of the OX40 agonist ivuxolimab. For the CDR3, the DNA is TGTGCCAGCAGCTTAGCTAGCGGGAACCTCTACGAGCAGTACTTC. This translates into CASSLASGNLYEQYF.